This T cell receptor (beta chain) was captured by sequencing in a study of blood T cell repertoires in COVID-19. Study as a whole: Sources were T cells, B-cell-depleted T cells, or PBMCs; the material itself was cDNA or gDNA.

In terms of age and location, participants ranged from roughly 18 to 100 years and lived in about two dozen US areas. This clone was counted a few times. Original processing notes: For nucleated cells, counts were estimated from reference gene primer amplification. The repertoire was sequenced with immunoSEQ multiplex PCR; TCRdb's copy has only in-frame clones and lacks some. V and J calls and clone size come straight from that table; D and trimming were deduced from the DNA. The data show roughly 230,000 clones, approximately 84% seen once. The ends were cut back, 5 bases at V and 1 base at J, with 14 bases in the middle. Germline lookup yields CDR1 SGHTA and CDR2 FQGNSA. The CDR3 sequence is 15 residues long.

This receptor was identified in a woman in her fifties or sixties who had been exposed to COVID-19. The V and J genes are TRBV7-2 and TRBJ1-1; D call uncertain. Sample: PBMCs or T cells enriched from blood (not recorded which). The CDR3 is CASSLFGEPNTEAFF. The CDR3 coding sequence is TGTGCCAGCAGCCTATTCGGAGAACCGAACACTGAAGCTTTCTTT.